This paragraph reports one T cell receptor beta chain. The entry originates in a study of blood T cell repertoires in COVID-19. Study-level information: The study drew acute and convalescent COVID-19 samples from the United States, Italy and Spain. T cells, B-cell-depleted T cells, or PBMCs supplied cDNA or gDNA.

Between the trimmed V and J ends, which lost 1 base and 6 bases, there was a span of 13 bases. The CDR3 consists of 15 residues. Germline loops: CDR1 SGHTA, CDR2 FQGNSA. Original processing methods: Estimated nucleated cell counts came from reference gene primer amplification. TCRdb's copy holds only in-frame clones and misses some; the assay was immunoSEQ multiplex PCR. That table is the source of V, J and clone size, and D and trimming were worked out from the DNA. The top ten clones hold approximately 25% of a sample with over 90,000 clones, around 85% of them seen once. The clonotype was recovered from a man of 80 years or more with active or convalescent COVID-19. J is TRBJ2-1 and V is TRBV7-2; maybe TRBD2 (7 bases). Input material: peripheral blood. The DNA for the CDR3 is TGTGCCAGCAGCTTAGGTGGGGGGGCCGCCAATGAGCAGTTCTTC. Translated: CASSLGGGAANEQFF.